The 13 T cell receptor beta chains below all came from one sample that was sequenced in a study of response to subunit inactivated influenza vaccine. TCRdb fed the RT-PCR reads into MiXCR, producing one record per CDR3 protein. This table has over 150,000 distinct CDR3 sequences, roughly 11% appearing once. The sequencing used non-naive T cells sorted from PBMCs, collected about 40 days after vaccination. These receptors were taken from a man in his fifties who received an inactivated influenza vaccine.

In its sample, this clonotype was seen many times. V is TRBV7-8 and J is TRBJ2-1; D gene uncertain. V lost 2 bases and J lost 8, with 7 bases in between. The CDR3 is 12 amino acids. Germline-derived CDR1 and CDR2 are SGHVS and FQNEAQ. CDR3 in amino acids: CASSLLVHEQFF. In DNA form, the CDR3 reads TGTGCCAGCAGCTTACTGGTACATGAGCAGTTCTTC. Complete variable domain (other parts from reference TRBV7-8 and TRBJ2-1): GAGVSQSPRYKVAKRGQDVALRCDPISGHVSLFWYQQALGQGPEFLTYFQNEAQLDKSGLPSDRFFAERPEGSVSTLKIQRTQQEDSAVYLCASSLLVHEQFFGPGTRLTVL.

This clonotype was detected many times. The V gene is TRBV4-1, the J gene TRBJ1-2; 8 bases match TRBD1. This CDR3 comprises 16 residues. V trimming: 0 bases; J trimming: 4 bases; junction bases outside the gene matches: 7. CDR1 is MGHRA, CDR2 YSYEKL, per germline. Written as DNA, the CDR3 is TGCGCCAGCAGCCAAGATCCCCAGGGGGCCGTCTATGGCTACACCTTC. Its translation: CASSQDPQGAVYGYTF.

The chain recombines TRBV4-3 with TRBJ2-3; D not resolved. Looked up from germline, CDR1 is LGHNA and CDR2 is YSLEER. The CDR3 sequence is 16 residues long. Trimming took 2 bases from V and 5 from J, leaving 17 bases between them. The chain's CDR3 is CASSQTGPSAIDTQYF. DNA for the CDR3: TGCGCCAGCAGCCAAACCGGGCCGAGCGCAATAGATACGCAGTATTTT.

Here the CDR3 reads CASSKTSLGELFF. CDR3 coding DNA: TGTGCCAGTAGTAAGACTAGTCTCGGGGAGCTGTTTTTT. V usage is TRBV19 and J usage is TRBJ2-2, with D maybe TRBD2 (6 bases). Trimming removed 4 bases from V and 7 bases from J, with 10 bases in between. The CDR3 consists of 13 residues. Germline V gives CDR1 LNHDA, CDR2 SQIVND (reference sequence).

This clonotype showed up just a few times. The chain employs TRBV7-2 and TRBJ2-1, with TRBD2 identical over 7 bases. This CDR3 contains 15 residues. The V gene end was trimmed by 1 base and the J gene end by 12 bases; junction bases not matched to a gene: 12. Per the germline V gene, CDR1 is SGHTA and CDR2 is FQGNSA. CDR3 sequence reads: CASSLGLAVTMRQFF. The CDR3 nucleotides read TGTGCCAGCAGCTTAGGACTAGCAGTTACAATGAGGCAGTTCTTC.

This clonotype was seen more than once but under ten times. The V gene is TRBV20-1, the J gene TRBJ1-1; D might be TRBD1 (6 bases). CDR1 and CDR2 from the germline V gene are DFQATT and SNEGSKA (reference sequence). V was shortened by 6 bases and J by 0 bases, with 14 bases between the two germline ends. The CDR3 length is 14 residues. The CDR3: CSASPGAMNTEAFF. CDR3 coding DNA: TGCAGTGCGTCCCCAGGGGCGATGAACACTGAAGCTTTCTTT.

The chain employs TRBV6-1 and TRBJ1-2; tentatively, D is TRBD1 (5 bases). This CDR3 is 11 amino acids long. The germline gives CDR1 MNHNS, CDR2 SASEGT. V was pared by 10 bases and J by 3 bases, with 9 bases between. CDR3 DNA: TGTGCCACCGACAGAGACTATGGCTACACCTTC. It is translated as CATDRDYGYTF.

The chain is built from TRBV2 and TRBJ1-1; weak D call: TRBD1 (5 bases). This CDR3 comprises 14 residues. Between the trimmed V and J ends, which lost 4 bases and 0 bases, there was a span of 9 bases. Germline V gene sequence: CDR1 SNHLY, CDR2 FYNNEI. The chain's CDR3 is CASSGQLLNTEAFF. The DNA for the CDR3 is TGTGCCAGCAGTGGACAGCTTCTGAACACTGAAGCTTTCTTT.

The rearrangement links TRBV28 to TRBJ2-5; D is uncertain. This CDR3 has 13 amino acids. Germline V CDR1 and CDR2: MDHEN, SYDVKM. Trimming shortened V by 2 bases and J by 5 bases, and 9 bases separated the two germline ends. The CDR3 region is CASSLIGSETQYF. DNA of the CDR3: TGTGCCAGCAGTTTAATAGGGTCCGAGACCCAGTACTTC.

This sequence joins TRBV29-1 and TRBJ2-1; 8 nucleotides agree with TRBD2. With V trimmed by 5 bases and J by 0 bases, 3 bases remained unmatched. The CDR3 spans 14 residues. Germline V lookup: CDR1 SQVTM, CDR2 ANQGSEA. The CDR3, as DNA: TGCAGCGTTAACGGGGGGGCCTCCTACAATGAGCAGTTCTTC. It specifies CSVNGGASYNEQFF.

This clonotype was detected only a few times. V gene TRBV2 combines with J gene TRBJ2-7; D remains unclear. Deletions cut 4 bases from V and 2 bases from J, with 6 bases between. CDR3 length: 12 residues. Germline assignment: CDR1 SNHLY and CDR2 FYNNEI. CDR3 DNA sequence: TGTGCCAGCAGTGTGACGACCTACGAGCAGTACTTC. It encodes CASSVTTYEQYF.

Notes on this clonotype: The CDR3 does not end in the conserved phenylalanine or tryptophan, so this is likely a read error. The limits of the CDR3 on the DNA are not certain, so only TCRdb's listed CDR3 is given. The V gene is TRBV30, the J gene TRBJ1-5. Germline loops: CDR1 GTSNPN, CDR2 SVGIG (reference sequence). The CDR3 is 15 amino acids in total, end residues counted. The CDR3 is CAWSWGYGPNQPQHS.

Ten or more counts support this clonotype. This chain connects TRBV12-3 or TRBV12-4 to TRBJ1-5, with D tentatively TRBD1 (5 bases). The CDR3 totals 14 residues. V was trimmed by 5 bases and J by 1 base, leaving 9 bases between them. As DNA, the CDR3 is TGTGCCAGCAGTCCTAGACAGAGCAATCAGCCCCAGCATTTT. Translated: CASSPRQSNQPQHF.